A selection of T cell receptor beta chains follows, all from one sample in a study of T cell responses to AZD1222 COVID-19 vaccine. Assay: immunoSEQ multiplex PCR; the TCRdb copy retains only in-frame clones and omits some. The sample has about 57,000 clones; 86% are singletons. The input for sequencing was peripheral blood, taken on day 0 of AZD1222 vaccination. Receptor source: an adult in good health. The CDR3 runs from the conserved cysteine through the conserved F or W. The D gene is left open where the match is weak. Not every row has a clone size; where given, it reads once, few, many or a size class.

clone_size,j_call,d_call,v_call,cdr3_nt,cdr3_aa
-,TRBJ1-1,-,TRBV6-2/TRBV6-3,TGTGCCAGCAGTTCGGAACGGGTTTACACTGAAGCTTTCTTT,CASSSERVYTEAFF
-,TRBJ1-2,TRBD1,TRBV7-2,TGTGCCAGCAGCTCCGAAGTCTCGGACAGGGTTGTCTCCTTC,CASSSEVSDRVVSF
-,TRBJ1-5,-,TRBV27,TGTGCCAGCAGTTTGTCCGTACGGGGGGATCAGCCCCAGCATTTT,CASSLSVRGDQPQHF
-,TRBJ2-5,-,TRBV7-9,TGTGCCAGCAGAAGGGAAGACTTC,CASRREDF
-,TRBJ1-6,-,TRBV7-9,TGTGCCAGCAGCTTAGGGTCGCCCCATTCACCCCTCCACTTT,CASSLGSPHSPLHF
once,TRBJ2-1,-,TRBV7-9,TGTGCCAGCAGCTTAGTCGGGGAAAATGAGCAGTTCTTC,CASSLVGENEQFF
-,TRBJ1-1,-,TRBV28,TGTGCCAGCAGCTCCGCCGTGGGGTGGACTGAAGCTTTCTTT,CASSSAVGWTEAFF
few,TRBJ2-1,-,TRBV7-9,TGTGCCAGCAGCCTCGTAGGACTATCGGATGAGCAGTTCTTC,CASSLVGLSDEQFF
-,TRBJ2-1,TRBD1,TRBV9,TGTGCCAGCAGCGTAGGACAGGGGAAAAGCCTCAATGAGCAGTTCTTC,CASSVGQGKSLNEQFF
-,TRBJ1-6,TRBD1,TRBV9,TGTGCCAGCAGCAAAAACACAGGGGGAAATTCACCCCTCCACTTT,CASSKNTGGNSPLHF
-,TRBJ1-1,-,TRBV14,TGTGCCAGCAGCCAGATATCTGAAGCTTTCTTT,CASSQISEAFF
-,TRBJ2-1,TRBD2,TRBV29-1,TGCAGCGTTGAAGTGGGGACTAGCGGGAGTGGTGAGCAGTTCTTC,CSVEVGTSGSGEQFF
few,TRBJ2-7,-,TRBV27,TGTGCCAGCAGTTTGGTCAGCTCCTACGAGCAGTACTTC,CASSLVSSYEQYF
-,TRBJ1-4,TRBD1,TRBV30,TGTGCCTGGACTGACAGGGTGTATGAAAAACTGTTTTTT,CAWTDRVYEKLFF
-,TRBJ1-3,-,TRBV29-1,TGCAGCGGCTTTACAGGCTCCTCTGGAAACACCATATATTTT,CSGFTGSSGNTIYF
-,TRBJ2-3,TRBD2,TRBV19,TGTGCCAGTAGTCCACAAGCGGGAGAGGCAGATACGCAGTATTTT,CASSPQAGEADTQYF
-,TRBJ1-5,-,TRBV11-3,TGTGCCAGCAGCTTAGATGAACGGCCGAATCAGCCCCAGCATTTT,CASSLDERPNQPQHF
-,TRBJ1-2,TRBD1,TRBV28,TGTGCCAGCAGGAAGTTTGGGACAGGGGGAGGCTATGGCTACACCTTC,CASRKFGTGGGYGYTF
-,TRBJ1-1,-,TRBV28,TGTGCCAGCAGTTTATATCCGGGGGGGGACACTGAAGCTTTCTTT,CASSLYPGGDTEAFF
-,TRBJ2-1,-,TRBV24-1,TGTGCCACCAGTGACGGGACAAATTCTGGGAATGAGCAGTTCTTC,CATSDGTNSGNEQFF
-,TRBJ1-1,-,TRBV10-3,TGTGCCTCACAGGAATCCACTGAAGCTTTCTTT,CASQESTEAFF
-,TRBJ2-1,-,TRBV4-2,TGTGCCAGCAGCCAAGATGTAACGAGGCAAATGTACAATGAGCAGTTCTTC,CASSQDVTRQMYNEQFF
-,TRBJ1-2,-,TRBV4-3,TGCGCCAGCAGCCAAGATCTAGAGAACAACCATGGCTACACCTTC,CASSQDLENNHGYTF
-,TRBJ1-3,-,TRBV6-5,TGTGCCAGCAGTTACTGGGGCAGGGGTTCCGGAAACACCATATATTTT,CASSYWGRGSGNTIYF
-,TRBJ1-1,-,TRBV28,TGTGCCAGCAGTTTATTATCACAGGGGAACACTGAAGCTTTCTTT,CASSLLSQGNTEAFF
-,TRBJ1-1,-,TRBV24-1,TGTGCCACCTCCGCGCGGGACACTGAAGCTTTCTTT,CATSARDTEAFF
-,TRBJ2-7,TRBD2,TRBV5-1,TGCGCCAGCAGCTTGGGAGGACTAGCGGGGACCTACGAGCAGTACTTC,CASSLGGLAGTYEQYF
once,TRBJ1-5,TRBD1,TRBV30,TGTGCCTGGAGCGGACAGGGAGATCAGCCCCAGCATTTT,CAWSGQGDQPQHF
-,TRBJ1-6,TRBD1,TRBV13,TGTGCCAGCAGCCCTCGGGACAGCGAAAATTCACCCCTCCACTTT,CASSPRDSENSPLHF